The next 19 T cell receptor beta chains were all read from a single sample in a study of blood T cell repertoires in COVID-19. Sequencing used immunoSEQ multiplex PCR; TCRdb keeps in-frame clones, though not all of them. The profile shows 140,000 or so clones, around 86% of them singletons. Sequencing used peripheral blood. Receptors were obtained from a man aged 45 to 65 who had recovered from COVID-19.

The V call is TRBV2, the J call TRBJ2-5; no definite D call. The CDR3 loop spans 11 amino acids. V was trimmed by 6 bases and J by 2 bases, leaving 4 bases between them. Germline V gene lookup returns CDR1 SNHLY and CDR2 FYNNEI. The CDR3 DNA sequence: TGTGCCAGCAGCCTACAAGAGACCCAGTACTTC. This sequence encodes CASSLQETQYF. Full variable domain (outside the CDR3, taken from reference TRBV2 and TRBJ2-5): EPEVTQTPSHQVTQMGQEVILRCVPISNHLYFYWYRQILGQKVEFLVSFYNNEISEKSEIFDDQFSVERPDGSNFTLKIRSTKLEDSAMYFCASSLQETQYFGPGTRLLVL.

The gene calls are TRBV27 and TRBJ1-1; no clear D gene. The germline V gene encodes CDR1 MNHEY and CDR2 SMNVEV (reference sequence). This CDR3 is 19 amino acids long. Trimming removed 4 bases from V and 1 base from J, with 25 bases in between. The CDR3: CASSSVPRRGGGWNTEAFF. DNA of the CDR3: TGTGCCAGCAGTTCCGTCCCCCGACGAGGCGGAGGTTGGAACACTGAAGCTTTCTTT.

The genes are TRBV19 and TRBJ2-7; 10 bases agree with TRBD1. Trimming removed 2 bases from V and 3 bases from J; junction bases left unmatched: 4. CDR1 is LNHDA and CDR2 is SQIVND in the germline V gene (reference sequence). CDR3 length: 15 amino acids. CDR3 protein: CASSISTGGFYEQYF. In nucleotides, the CDR3 is TGTGCCAGTAGTATATCGACAGGGGGCTTCTACGAGCAGTACTTC. Filled out from reference TRBV19 and TRBJ2-7, the complete variable domain reads DGGITQSPKYLFRKEGQNVTLSCEQNLNHDAMYWYRQDPGQGLRLIYYSQIVNDFQKGDIAEGYSVSREKKESFPLTVTSAQKNPTAFYLCASSISTGGFYEQYFGPGTRLTVT.

This chain connects TRBV6-2 or TRBV6-3 to TRBJ2-3; perhaps TRBD1 as D (6 bases). Trimming took 1 base from V and 2 from J, leaving 13 bases between them. The germline V gene encodes CDR1 MNHEY and CDR2 SVGEGT. This CDR3 comprises 16 residues. CDR3 in DNA: TGTGCCAGCAGTTACTTAGTTGGGGACAACACAGATACGCAGTATTTT. It is translated as CASSYLVGDNTDTQYF.

The chain uses TRBV5-1 and TRBJ2-3; a possible D gene is TRBD2 (6 bases). V was trimmed by 1 base and J by 1 base, leaving 10 bases between them. The length of the CDR3 is 15 residues. CDR1 is SGHRS and CDR2 is YFSETQ in the germline V gene. The CDR3 DNA reads as TGCGCCAGCAGCTTGTCTAGCGTCGGCACAGATACGCAGTATTTT. Its protein product is CASSLSSVGTDTQYF.

This clone was observed many times. This chain connects TRBV4-3 to TRBJ2-2; a possible D gene is TRBD2 (5 bases). The CDR3 is made up of 17 amino acids. Germline V lookup: CDR1 LGHNA, CDR2 YSLEER. V lost 0 bases and J 4 bases, leaving 15 bases between the germline ends. In nucleotides, the CDR3 is TGCGCCAGCAGCCAAGATACAGCGGCCGCTTTCACCGGGGAGCTGTTTTTT. It translates to CASSQDTAAAFTGELFF.

The rearrangement links TRBV27 to TRBJ2-5, with 7 bases fitting TRBD2. V lost 6 bases to trimming and J lost 4 bases; unmatched junction nucleotides: 8. Germline loops: CDR1 MNHEY, CDR2 SMNVEV (reference sequence). The CDR3 extends over 14 amino acids. Here the CDR3 reads CASSLGRLAETQYF. The CDR3 DNA follows: TGTGCCAGCAGCCTCGGGAGACTAGCAGAGACCCAGTACTTC.

The chain employs TRBV18 and TRBJ2-1, with TRBD1 matching over 9 bases. CDR3 length: 15 residues. Germline trimming cut 4 bases from V and 5 bases from J; bases unmatched to any gene: 6. The V gene's germline CDR1 is KGHSH and CDR2 LQKENI. DNA of the CDR3: TGTGCCAGCTCACTCCGGGACAGGGCCAACAATGAGCAGTTCTTC. The encoded protein is CASSLRDRANNEQFF.

The chain employs TRBV7-9 and TRBJ1-1; D is possibly TRBD1 (6 bases). The ends were cut back, 0 bases at V and 6 bases at J, with 17 bases in the middle. The CDR3 runs to 16 residues. CDR1 is SEHNR, CDR2 FQNEAQ, per germline (reference sequence). CDR3 in amino acids: CASSLAGGTPRAEAFF. The CDR3 coding sequence is TGTGCCAGCAGCTTAGCTGGGGGCACCCCGAGGGCTGAAGCTTTCTTT.

The chain uses TRBV23-1 and TRBJ2-7, with D hard to call. TRBV23-1 qualifies as an ORF whose function is uncertain. This CDR3 is built from 14 residues. Trimming removed 2 bases from V and 0 bases from J, with 8 bases in between. The CDR3 spells CASSQEHHSYEQYF. DNA of the CDR3: TGCGCCAGCAGTCAAGAGCACCACTCCTACGAGCAGTACTTC.

The gene calls are TRBV5-1 and TRBJ2-5; 7 positions match TRBD1. CDR3 length equals 13 residues. V shed 6 bases, J shed 10 bases, and the junction held 12 bases outside the gene matches. The germline CDR1 and CDR2 sequences are SGHRS and YFSETQ. Here the CDR3 reads CASTKETGQVQYF. CDR3 sequence (DNA): TGCGCCAGCACCAAGGAAACCGGACAGGTCCAGTACTTC.

The V and J genes are TRBV25-1 and TRBJ1-1; D gene ambiguous. The ends were cut back, 4 bases at V and 5 bases at J, with 17 bases in the middle. The CDR3 has 15 amino acids. Germline CDR1 MGHDK, CDR2 SYGVNS. DNA of the CDR3: TGTGCCAGCAGTGGGGGAGAGGGCGTATCGACTGAAGCTTTCTTT. This codes for CASSGGEGVSTEAFF.

V gene TRBV19 combines with J gene TRBJ1-2; 8 nucleotides line up with TRBD1. V trimming: 4 bases; J trimming: 3 bases; junction bases outside the gene matches: 4. The CDR3 consists of 14 residues. Germline V gene sequence: CDR1 LNHDA, CDR2 SQIVND (reference sequence). For the CDR3, the DNA is TGTGCCAGTAGTACCCAGACAGGGGACTATGGCTACACCTTC. Its protein is CASSTQTGDYGYTF.

This clone has a single count. The V call is TRBV15, the J call TRBJ1-2; D call uncertain. This CDR3 is built from 17 residues. V was trimmed by 4 bases and J by 0 bases, leaving 18 bases between them. CDR1 and CDR2 (germline): LNHNV, YYDKDF (reference sequence). CDR3: CATSMTPALLTNYGYTF. For the CDR3, the DNA is TGTGCCACCAGCATGACTCCGGCCTTACTGACTAACTATGGCTACACCTTC.

The gene calls are TRBV2 and TRBJ1-1; tentatively, D is TRBD1 (6 bases). This CDR3 has 13 amino acids. The germline V and J ends were trimmed by 3 bases and 2 bases, with 7 bases remaining between them. Germline values: CDR1 SNHLY, CDR2 FYNNEI. For the CDR3, the DNA is TGTGCCAGCAGTGACAGGGGCAACACTGAAGCTTTCTTT. It specifies CASSDRGNTEAFF. Combining the CDR3 with reference TRBV2 and TRBJ1-1 gives the whole variable domain EPEVTQTPSHQVTQMGQEVILRCVPISNHLYFYWYRQILGQKVEFLVSFYNNEISEKSEIFDDQFSVERPDGSNFTLKIRSTKLEDSAMYFCASSDRGNTEAFFGQGTRLTVV.

The rearrangement uses TRBV24-1 and TRBJ2-1, with TRBD2 matching 11 bases. Losses at the gene ends were 5 bases for V and 9 bases for J; bases not matched to a gene: 11. The CDR3 has 16 residues. CDR1 is KGHDR and CDR2 is SFDVKD in the germline V gene. The CDR3 protein is CATSGAASGGMVEQFF. CDR3 nucleotide sequence: TGTGCCACCAGTGGGGCCGCTAGCGGGGGGATGGTTGAGCAGTTCTTC.

V is TRBV19 and J is TRBJ2-3; 13 nucleotides align to TRBD2. The V segment lost 2 bases and the J segment 3 bases; nucleotides outside the gene matches: 5. This CDR3 spans 17 amino acids. Germline loops: CDR1 LNHDA, CDR2 SQIVND (reference sequence). The CDR3 reads CASSISGTSGVTDTQYF. For the CDR3, the DNA is TGTGCCAGTAGTATATCGGGGACTAGCGGGGTGACAGATACGCAGTATTTT.

In the case of this clone: Within the sample, other DNA sequences also encode this same CDR3. The chain has TRBV9 and TRBJ1-6; the match to TRBD1 covers 8 bases. Unmatched junction bases numbered 5, after V lost 3 bases and J lost 9 bases. This CDR3 spans 14 amino acids. Germline V lookup: CDR1 SGDLS, CDR2 YYNGEE. CDR3: CASSAGQGGSPLHF. CDR3 DNA: TGTGCCAGCAGCGCAGGACAGGGAGGTTCACCCCTCCACTTT.

The chain is built from TRBV9 and TRBJ2-2; D possibly corresponds to TRBD1 (5 bases). Trimming stripped 3 bases from V and 6 bases from J, with 9 bases between. This CDR3 contains 13 residues. Germline V gene lookup returns CDR1 SGDLS and CDR2 YYNGEE. The CDR3 region has the DNA TGTGCCAGCAGCGCCACAGGAGCCGGGGAGCTGTTTTTT. Protein: CASSATGAGELFF.